This T cell receptor (beta chain) is drawn from a study of T-cell memory formation after mild COVID-19. Whole-study context: TCR clusters were largely donor specific. Study-wide points: Contracting clones from day 15 to 85 showed balanced CD4/CD8; later expanders favored CD4+. Detection of some responders pre-infection suggested pre-existing cross-reactive memory T cells participated. Chiefly within CM and EM were the contracting CD4+ clones; CD8+ ones were within EMRA.

TCRdb passed the 5' RACE reads through MiXCR, listing each CDR3 protein once. This sample yields roughly 43,000 distinct CDR3 sequences, of which roughly 9.8% are seen a single time; roughly 12% belongs to the top ten. CDR3 size: 12 residues. V lost 3 bases and J lost 6, with 9 bases in between. The germline CDR1 and CDR2 sequences are DFQATT and SNEGSKA (reference sequence). About this clonotype itself: No antigen is known for it.

Input material: PBMCs or a T cell subset sorted from them (not recorded which). J is TRBJ2-1 and V is TRBV20-1; possible D gene TRBD1, 5 bases. This clonotype originated in an adult woman who had mild COVID-19 (a few samples of this study predate the infection). Cell type and time point are not known. CDR3 loop: CSASGRGNEQFF. In DNA, the CDR3 is TGCAGTGCTAGTGGAAGGGGCAATGAGCAGTTCTTC.